Listed here are 5 T cell receptor beta chains from one sample, sequenced in a study of T cells in Graves' hyperthyroidism and ophthalmopathy. Authors of the study amplified TCR beta CDR3 regions from RNA transcripts. The primer set for the first-round RT-PCR of the TCR CDR3 was HTBI. TCRdb independently ran MiXCR on the multiplex PCR reads; one entry per CDR3 protein. The table records 550,000 to 700,000 distinct CDR3 sequences, roughly 14% of them present only once. The specimen was blood. The receptors derive from a woman between 35 and 50 years old with Graves' ophthalmopathy.

There are many counts of this clonotype. The genes are TRBV7-2 and TRBJ2-5; D is uncertain. The CDR3 spans 11 residues. Trimming shortened V by 1 base and J by 5 bases, and 2 bases separated the two germline ends. CDR1 and CDR2 from the germline V gene are SGHTA and FQGNSA. DNA for the CDR3: TGTGCCAGCAGCTTAGTGGAGACCCAGTACTTC. Its protein is CASSLVETQYF.

This clonotype was detected a few times. The chain joins TRBV19 to TRBJ1-5; D unclear. Between the trimmed V and J ends, which lost 3 bases and 5 bases, there was a span of 11 bases. This CDR3 spans 14 amino acids. Germline loops: CDR1 LNHDA, CDR2 SQIVND (reference sequence). CDR3 residues: CASSMGTFDQPQHF. Written as DNA, the CDR3 is TGTGCCAGTAGTATGGGTACTTTTGATCAGCCCCAGCATTTT.

This chain joins TRBV7-9 and TRBJ2-5, with a weak D call TRBD2 (6 bases). Germline V CDR1 and CDR2: SEHNR, FQNEAQ (reference sequence). The germline V and J ends were trimmed by 1 base and 4 bases, with 10 bases remaining between them. The CDR3 is 14 residues long. CDR3 residues: CASSLGGTLETQYF. The DNA for the CDR3 is TGTGCCAGCAGCTTAGGTGGGACTTTAGAGACCCAGTACTTC.

This clonotype was recorded at least ten times. The chain has TRBV6-5 and TRBJ2-5; 13 positions match TRBD2. The junction had 6 bases not matched to a gene; V was cut back by 6 bases and J by 5 bases. The germline CDR1 and CDR2 sequences are MNHEY and SVGAGI. The CDR3 sequence is 15 residues long. The CDR3 loop reads CASSHGTSGKETQYF. The CDR3 region has the DNA TGTGCCAGCAGCCATGGGACTAGCGGGAAGGAGACCCAGTACTTC.

There are many counts of this clonotype. The chain is built from TRBV11-3 and TRBJ2-7, with D perhaps TRBD2 (6 bases). The CDR3 contains 14 residues. Germline values: CDR1 SGHNT, CDR2 YENEEA. V was shortened by 4 bases and J by 4 bases, with 14 bases between the two germline ends. The CDR3 nucleotides read TGTGCCAGCAGCTCAGAGGGGACTGCTTACGAGCAGTACTTC. This codes for CASSSEGTAYEQYF.